This TCR beta chain was identified during a study of T cells in Graves' hyperthyroidism and ophthalmopathy. Whole-study findings and limits: Ophthalmopathy was separated from stable hyperthyroidism by a 13 V-J model.

Trimming stripped 0 bases from V and 7 bases from J, with 11 bases between. Germline V gene lookup returns CDR1 SGDLS and CDR2 YYNGEE. This CDR3 is 15 amino acids long. Points on this clonotype: What it binds is unknown.

The source material, RNA transcripts, was used to amplify TCR beta CDR3 regions. Researchers ran a first-round RT-PCR on the TCR CDR3 using the HTBI primer set. TCRdb used MiXCR to reprocess the multiplex PCR reads, holding one entry per CDR3 protein. Among 350,000 to 500,000 distinct CDR3 sequences listed, roughly an eighth were seen once. The chain carries TRBV9 and TRBJ1-6; D is unclear. The clonotype originates from a woman younger than 35 with Graves' hyperthyroidism. The sample comprised blood. CDR3 residues: CASSVATGRNSPLHF. DNA for the CDR3: TGTGCCAGCAGCGTAGCTACGGGGAGGAATTCACCCCTCCACTTT.